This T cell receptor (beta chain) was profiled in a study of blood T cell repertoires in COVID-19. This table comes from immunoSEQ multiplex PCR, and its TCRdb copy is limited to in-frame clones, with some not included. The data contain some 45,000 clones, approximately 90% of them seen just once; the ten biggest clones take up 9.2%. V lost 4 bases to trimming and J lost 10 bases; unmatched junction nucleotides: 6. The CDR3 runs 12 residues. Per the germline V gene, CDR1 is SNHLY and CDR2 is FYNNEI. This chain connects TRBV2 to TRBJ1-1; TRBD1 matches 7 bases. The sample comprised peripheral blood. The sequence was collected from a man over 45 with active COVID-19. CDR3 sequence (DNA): TGTGCCAGCAGTGGAAGGGGGCTAGGAGCTTTCTTT. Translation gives CASSGRGLGAFF.